This T cell receptor (beta chain) was identified during a study of T cells in women clearing cervical HPV infection. Trimming left V 5 bases short and J 4 bases short, with 8 bases between. The CDR3 extends over 12 amino acids. CDR1 and CDR2 (germline): LNHNV, YYDKDF (reference sequence). Note on this clone: The sequenced fragment ends 3 residues before the CDR3 boundary, so the rest is inferred from the germline J gene.

The protocol was immunoSEQ multiplex PCR, while the TCRdb copy is restricted to in-frame clones and leaves out a portion. The listing contains 35,000 to 45,000 clones. This clonotype originated in a woman aged 18 to 75 with a cervical HPV16 infection that either progressed to CIN3+ or cleared (not recorded which). The rearrangement links TRBV15 to TRBJ1-2, with D tentatively TRBD1 (5 bases). The sequenced material came from blood buffy coat. CDR3 DNA, as far as it was read: TGTGCCACCAGCGCGGGGGGCTATGGC. As protein: CATSAGGYG. The complete CDR3 reads CATSAGGYGYTF.